This T cell receptor (beta chain) was observed in a study of brain T cells in children with intractable seizures. Study results and caveats: Absence of clones before surgery may stem from lower sequencing depth.

The CDR3 contains 16 residues. The V and J ends lost 2 bases and 4 bases, in that order; junction bases with no gene match: 10. Germline assignment: CDR1 LGHDT and CDR2 YNNKEL (reference sequence). Repertoires were generated with immunoSEQ multiplex PCR, while TCRdb's copy carries only in-frame clones and drops some. Found here are 300,000 to 400,000 clones, over 90% of them singletons; the top ten hold 5% to 7%. Time point indicated: blood from clinic visit 5 months post-surgery; TSC patient then seizure free. The sequenced cases were selected for having the highest brain T cell transcript signatures. The table lists this clone with a few counts. The target antigen is unknown.

The sequencing here drew on peripheral blood, taken approximately 5 months after surgery. This chain joins TRBV3-1 (or the pseudogene TRBV3-2) and TRBJ2-7, with TRBD1 matching 8 bases. The clonotype was recovered from a boy under two years old with tuberous sclerosis and intractable seizures. The CDR3 here is CASSQSPSGGKYEQYF. In DNA form, the CDR3 reads TGTGCCAGCAGCCAATCTCCCTCAGGGGGCAAGTACGAGCAGTACTTC.